This T cell receptor (beta chain) comes out of a study of shared clonotypes between healthy human individuals. Study conclusions and caveats: Rarefaction curves obtained for sorted subsets showed sequencing incomplete despite large depth. Specimens sampled were limited to blood, with tissue repertoires likely differing.

The sample holds one count of this clone. The target antigen is unknown. The table came from immunoSEQ multiplex PCR; TCRdb's copy has only in-frame clones and leaves some out. This table holds about 2.3 million clones, 90% to 95% found once. Sequenced input: naive CD4+ T cells from PBMCs. This sample's subset: CD45RA+ positively selected. This clonotype was sampled from a man between 18 and 35 years old in good health. Some clones in this sample may be carry-over from other donors' samples.

The CDR3 is CASSVYGTAYEQYF. CDR3 nucleotide sequence: TGTGCCAGCAGTGTATACGGGACAGCCTACGAGCAGTACTTC. The chain joins TRBV27 to TRBJ2-7; 7 nucleotides line up with TRBD1. J lost 2 bases, V lost 5 bases, and 6 bases had no gene match. The CDR3 contains 14 residues. CDR1 is MNHEY and CDR2 is SMNVEV in the germline V gene (reference sequence).